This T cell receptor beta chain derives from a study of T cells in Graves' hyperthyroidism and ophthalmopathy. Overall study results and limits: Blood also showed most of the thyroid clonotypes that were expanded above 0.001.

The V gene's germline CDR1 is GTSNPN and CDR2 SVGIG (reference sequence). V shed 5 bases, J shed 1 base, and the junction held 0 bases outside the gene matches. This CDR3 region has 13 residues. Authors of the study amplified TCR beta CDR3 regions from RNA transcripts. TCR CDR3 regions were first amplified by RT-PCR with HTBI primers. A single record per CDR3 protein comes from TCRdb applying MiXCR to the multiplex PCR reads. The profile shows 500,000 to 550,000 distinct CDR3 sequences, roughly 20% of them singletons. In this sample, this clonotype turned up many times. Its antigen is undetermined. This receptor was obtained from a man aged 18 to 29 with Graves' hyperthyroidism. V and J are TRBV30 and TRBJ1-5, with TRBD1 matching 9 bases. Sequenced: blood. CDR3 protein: CAWDRGSNQPQHF. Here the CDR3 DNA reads TGTGCCTGGGACAGGGGGAGCAATCAGCCCCAGCATTTT. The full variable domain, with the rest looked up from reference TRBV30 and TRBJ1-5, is SQTIHQWPATLVQPVGSPLSLECTVEGTSNPNLYWYRQAAGRGLQLLFYSVGIGQISSEVPQNLSASRPQDRQFILSSKKLLLSDSGFYLCAWDRGSNQPQHFGDGTRLSIL.